The rows below give T cell receptor beta chains drawn from one sample of a study of CD8 T cells in ankylosing spondylitis. TCRdb re-called the 5' RACE reads through MiXCR, storing one row per CDR3 protein. Found here are approximately 250,000 distinct CDR3 sequences, about 10% of them singletons; the top ten hold around 2.6%. Sequencing was performed on blood, either unsorted or a sorted T cell fraction (not recorded which). These receptors were collected from a male donor with ankylosing spondylitis or in good health (not recorded which). The CDR3 runs from the conserved cysteine through the conserved F or W. The D gene is left open where the match is weak. Size is stated for part of the rows, as once, few or many counts, or as a class when the clone is expanded.

.	TRBV12-3/TRBV12-4	TRBJ2-7	.	TGTGCCAGCAGTTCCGACTTGATCGCCCCTTACGAGCAGTACTTC	CASSSDLIAPYEQYF
many	TRBV15	TRBJ2-7	.	TGTGCCACCAGCAGAGATCCCCACGAGGTCTACGAGCAGTACTTC	CATSRDPHEVYEQYF
many	TRBV5-4	TRBJ2-5	.	TGTGCCAGCAGCTTGTCCCCGGCAAACCAAGAGACCCAGTACTTC	CASSLSPANQETQYF
many	TRBV5-1	TRBJ1-6	TRBD1	TGCGCCAGCAGCTCCGGACAGGGGGCAAATTCACCCCTCCACTTT	CASSSGQGANSPLHF
many	TRBV5-1	TRBJ2-2	.	TGCGCCAGCAGCGAGCAGACCGCTGACACCGGGGAGCTGTTTTTT	CASSEQTADTGELFF
many	TRBV10-3	TRBJ2-7	TRBD2	TGTGCCATCAGTGACCCTCGAGCGGGGGGGAGCGAGCAGTACTTC	CAISDPRAGGSEQYF
.	TRBV30	TRBJ1-3	.	TGTGCCTGGAGTCCCACGGGGCCCAACACCATATATTTT	CAWSPTGPNTIYF
many	TRBV6-1	TRBJ1-1	.	TGTGCCAGCAGCTCCCAGGGGCGGACTGAAGCTTTCTTT	CASSSQGRTEAFF
many	TRBV3-1	TRBJ2-7	.	TGTGCCAGCAGCTCCTACTCCTACGAGCAGTACTTC	CASSSYSYEQYF
many	TRBV9	TRBJ2-5	.	TGTGCCAGCAGCTCTGGATTGACTAGACTTTTGGGGACCCAGTACTTC	CASSSGLTRLLGTQYF
many	TRBV29-1	TRBJ1-1	.	TGCAGCGCTGGATCAGGGGTTGAAGCTTTCTTT	CSAGSGVEAFF
many	TRBV20-1	TRBJ1-4	TRBD1	TGCAGTGCTAGAGTTATGACAGGGTTTAATGAAAAACTGTTTTTT	CSARVMTGFNEKLFF